This is a list of T cell receptor beta chains from one sample in a study of T cells in Graves' hyperthyroidism and ophthalmopathy. TCRdb used MiXCR to reprocess the multiplex PCR reads, holding one entry per CDR3 protein. The sample holds a few hundred thousand distinct CDR3 sequences, roughly 15% seen once. Sequenced input: blood. The source is a woman aged 40-49 years with Graves' hyperthyroidism. Each CDR3 is given with its conserved first and last residue. The D gene is left open where the match is weak. Size tells how often a clone was seen (once, few, many) or the class of an expanded clone, and some rows leave it out.

d_gene	abundance	v_gene	len	j_gene	CDR3aa	CDR3nt
TRBD1	many	TRBV6-1	16	TRBJ1-2	CASSEEDRGPPYGYTF	TGTGCCAGCAGTGAGGAGGACAGGGGGCCCCCCTATGGCTACACCTTC
.	.	TRBV6-1	13	TRBJ2-4	CASSEGGRYIQYF	TGTGCCAGCAGTGAGGGGGGCAGGTACATTCAGTACTTC
.	.	TRBV19	14	TRBJ1-2	CASNSQATTGGYTF	TGTGCCAGTAATTCCCAGGCAACCACGGGTGGCTACACCTTC
.	few	TRBV20-1	15	TRBJ2-2	CSASRGGTNTGELFF	TGCAGTGCTAGTAGGGGGGGGACGAACACCGGGGAGCTGTTTTTT
TRBD1	many	TRBV19	15	TRBJ2-7	CASSIGRDRVGEQYF	TGTGCCAGTAGTATTGGGCGAGACAGGGTCGGCGAGCAGTACTTC
TRBD1	.	TRBV28	17	TRBJ2-7	CASSRFTGTGGFRGQYF	TGTGCCAGCAGTCGCTTTACCGGGACAGGGGGGTTCAGGGGGCAGTACTTC
TRBD2	few	TRBV19	17	TRBJ2-5	CASSRIVGLAEKETQYF	TGTGCCAGTAGTCGAATAGTCGGACTAGCGGAAAAAGAGACCCAGTACTTC
TRBD1	.	TRBV19	15	TRBJ1-3	CASSPTGRGGNTIYF	TGTGCCAGTAGTCCGACAGGGAGAGGCGGAAACACCATATATTTT
TRBD1	many	TRBV28	15	TRBJ2-7	CASSLGQGGGYEQYF	TGTGCCAGCAGTTTGGGACAGGGGGGAGGCTACGAGCAGTACTTC
.	few	TRBV7-9	15	TRBJ2-2	CASSLGRLNTGELFF	TGTGCCAGCAGCTTAGGCAGGTTGAACACCGGGGAGCTGTTTTTT
TRBD2	few	TRBV7-9	16	TRBJ2-1	CASSILAGGSYNEQFF	TGTGCCAGCAGCATACTAGCGGGAGGCTCCTACAATGAGCAGTTCTTC
.	.	TRBV6-4	16	TRBJ2-1	CASSVLASSSYNEQFF	TGTGCCAGCAGTGTACTAGCTTCTAGCTCCTACAATGAGCAGTTCTTC
TRBD2	.	TRBV10-1	18	TRBJ2-1	CASSEWTSGNCSYNEQFF	TGCGCCAGCAGTGAGTGGACTAGCGGTAATTGCTCCTACAATGAGCAGTTCTTC
.	.	TRBV14	19	TRBJ2-4	CASSYGGHSQGFSKNIQYF	TGTGCCAGCAGCTACGGGGGACATTCACAGGGGTTTAGCAAAAACATTCAGTACTTC
.	.	TRBV20-1	14	TRBJ1-1	CSARTRGMNTEAFF	TGCAGTGCAAGAACTCGAGGGATGAACACTGAAGCTTTCTTT
.	.	TRBV28	15	TRBJ2-7	CASNTPAGIFYEQYF	TGTGCCAGCAACACCCCGGCGGGGATTTTTTACGAGCAGTACTTC
TRBD2	few	TRBV15	15	TRBJ2-2	CATYRPSGNTGELFF	TGTGCCACCTACAGGCCTAGCGGGAACACCGGGGAGCTGTTTTTT
.	many	TRBV20-1	17	TRBJ2-5	CSASSAIRVIDGETQYF	TGCAGTGCTAGTTCCGCGATCAGGGTAATCGATGGGGAGACCCAGTACTTC
.	.	TRBV7-9	12	TRBJ2-1	CASSYWQNEQFF	TGTGCCAGCAGCTATTGGCAGAATGAGCAGTTCTTC
.	.	TRBV7-9	13	TRBJ2-5	CASAEGVQETQYF	TGTGCCAGCGCCGAGGGGGTCCAAGAGACCCAGTACTTC
.	.	TRBV15	15	TRBJ2-7	CATSSPGAGTYEQYF	TGTGCCACCAGCAGTCCCGGGGCAGGCACCTACGAGCAGTACTTC
.	many	TRBV3-1	16	TRBJ1-1	CASSQDPAEMNTEAFF	TGTGCCAGCAGCCAAGATCCCGCAGAGATGAACACTGAAGCTTTCTTT
TRBD2	.	TRBV5-1	14	TRBJ2-7	CASSLETSLYEQYF	TGCGCCAGCAGCTTGGAGACTAGCCTCTACGAGCAGTACTTC
.	many	TRBV27	13	TRBJ2-7	CASSDRSYYEQYF	TGTGCCAGCAGTGACCGTAGCTACTACGAGCAGTACTTC
.	many	TRBV7-9	17	TRBJ2-7	CASSLPAGQPFSYEQYF	TGTGCCAGCAGCTTACCCGCGGGACAGCCCTTCTCCTACGAGCAGTACTTC
TRBD1	many	TRBV27	17	TRBJ2-2	CASSSWTGGSNTGELFF	TGTGCCAGCAGTTCCTGGACAGGGGGCAGTAACACCGGGGAGCTGTTTTTT
.	.	TRBV29-1	14	TRBJ1-2	CSVDLGARRIGYTF	TGCAGCGTTGATTTGGGGGCGCGGAGGATTGGCTACACCTTC
TRBD2	many	TRBV12-3/TRBV12-4	17	TRBJ2-7	CASSLALFAGGPGEQYF	TGTGCCAGCAGTTTAGCGCTGTTTGCGGGAGGGCCGGGCGAGCAGTACTTC
TRBD2	few	TRBV9	16	TRBJ2-1	CASSSGLAGYYNEQFF	TGTGCCAGCAGCTCGGGACTAGCGGGCTACTACAATGAGCAGTTCTTC
.	many	TRBV20-1	16	TRBJ1-1	CSAIGGGRDLNTEAFF	TGCAGTGCTATTGGGGGGGGGAGGGACTTGAACACTGAAGCTTTCTTT
.	many	TRBV7-2	14	TRBJ2-5	CASSLRTLEETQYF	TGTGCCAGCAGCTTAAGGACGTTAGAAGAGACCCAGTACTTC
.	.	TRBV6-5	19	TRBJ2-3	CASSYSGRELALSTDTQYF	TGTGCCAGCAGTTACTCGGGCCGGGAGCTCGCCCTTAGCACAGATACGCAGTATTTT
.	many	TRBV5-1	15	TRBJ2-7	CASSHEDGMYYEQYF	TGCGCCAGCAGCCACGAGGACGGCATGTACTACGAGCAGTACTTC
.	many	TRBV5-1	14	TRBJ1-1	CASSSSGVSTEAFF	TGCGCCAGCAGCTCAAGCGGGGTGAGCACTGAAGCTTTCTTT
.	many	TRBV3-1	14	TRBJ1-1	CASSQEGQSPEAFF	TGTGCCAGCAGCCAAGAGGGCCAAAGCCCTGAAGCTTTCTTT
.	many	TRBV7-9	13	TRBJ1-1	CASSFHRNTEAFF	TGTGCCAGCAGCTTTCACCGAAACACTGAAGCTTTCTTT
TRBD1	few	TRBV5-6	13	TRBJ2-7	CASSRGQLYEQYF	TGTGCCAGCAGCAGGGGACAGCTCTACGAGCAGTACTTC
.	.	TRBV11-3	13	TRBJ2-5	CASSYLQQETQYF	TGTGCCAGCAGCTACCTACAACAAGAGACCCAGTACTTC
.	.	TRBV6-5	17	TRBJ2-5	CASSYSSSNWERETQYF	TGTGCCAGCAGTTACTCGAGTTCCAACTGGGAGCGGGAGACCCAGTACTTC
.	many	TRBV18	15	TRBJ2-5	CASSPRDATQETQYF	TGTGCCAGCTCACCTCGGGACGCCACCCAAGAGACCCAGTACTTC
TRBD2	few	TRBV9	17	TRBJ2-7	CASSVEGSGRNSYEQYF	TGTGCCAGCAGCGTAGAAGGTAGCGGGAGGAACTCCTACGAGCAGTACTTC
.	many	TRBV5-1	15	TRBJ2-1	CASRNRESVYNEQFF	TGCGCCAGCAGAAACAGGGAAAGCGTATACAATGAGCAGTTCTTC